The 2 T cell receptor beta chains given below trace back to one sample, sequenced in a study of blood T cell repertoires in COVID-19. Measured with immunoSEQ multiplex PCR; TCRdb has only the in-frame clones, and not every one. There are around 280,000 clones in the sample; around 85% occur only once, and approximately 6% lies in the top ten. Sequencing used PBMCs or T cells enriched from blood (not recorded which). Receptors originate from a woman in her forties who had recovered from COVID-19.

CDR3 region: CASSPPGQGGPDTQYF. The CDR3, as DNA: TGCGCCAGCAGCCCGCCCGGACAGGGTGGCCCAGATACGCAGTATTTT. The chain uses TRBV5-1 and TRBJ2-3, with TRBD1 identical over 8 bases. CDR1 is SGHRS and CDR2 is YFSETQ in the germline V gene. The CDR3 extends over 16 amino acids. V gave up 4 bases and J gave up 4 bases; unmatched junction bases: 11.

The chain combines TRBV28 with TRBJ2-4, with TRBD2 as a possible D gene (5 bases). The germline gives CDR1 MDHEN, CDR2 SYDVKM. Trimming cost V 3 bases and J 3 bases, with 9 bases left between them. CDR3 size: 14 residues. CDR3 sequence reads: CASSFVGSKNIQYF. The CDR3 DNA sequence: TGTGCCAGCAGTTTTGTGGGGAGCAAAAACATTCAGTACTTC.